These 16 T cell receptor beta chains were all obtained from the same sample, sequenced in a study of cytomegalovirus exposure and HLA in healthy donors. The PCR contained 60 Vbeta and 13 Jbeta primers. Data came from immunoSEQ multiplex PCR; TCRdb stores just in-frame clones and leaves some out. In the table there are some 120,000 clones, more than 60% of which are singletons. The sequenced sample consisted of PBMCs. These receptors were obtained from a man aged 25 to 40 in good health and CMV-seronegative.

This rearrangement joins TRBV11-2 to TRBJ2-7, with D tentatively TRBD2 (6 bases). The CDR3 is made up of 15 amino acids. Trimming took off 2 bases at V and 6 bases at J, with 17 bases between the two ends. Germline V gene lookup returns CDR1 SGHAT and CDR2 FQNNGV. As DNA, the CDR3 is TGTGCCAGCAGCTTAACGGGACGGAGGGCCGGCGAGCAGTACTTC. Translating it yields CASSLTGRRAGEQYF.

The CDR3 sequence is CASSLGPAEKNIQYF. For the CDR3, the DNA is TGCGCCAGCAGCCTTGGGCCGGCAGAAAAAAACATTCAGTACTTC. J is TRBJ2-4 and V is TRBV5-1; D call uncertain. Deletions cut 4 bases from V and 4 bases from J, with 15 bases between. The CDR3 is made up of 15 amino acids. Germline-derived CDR1 and CDR2 are SGHRS and YFSETQ.

The V gene is TRBV18, the J gene TRBJ1-5; 10 bases match TRBD1. CDR1 is KGHSH and CDR2 is LQKENI in the germline V gene. This CDR3 contains 15 residues. Trimming took 6 bases from V and 5 from J; bases not matched to a gene: 7. The CDR3 here is CASSPTGTGDQPQHF. The CDR3 coding sequence is TGTGCCAGCTCTCCTACCGGGACAGGGGATCAGCCCCAGCATTTT.

The gene calls are TRBV18 and TRBJ2-5; the D gene is possibly TRBD1 (5 bases). This CDR3 comprises 18 residues. V gave up 8 bases and J gave up 13 bases, with 38 bases separating them. The germline V gene encodes CDR1 KGHSH and CDR2 LQKENI. The CDR3 nucleotides are TGTGCCAGCGCAACTCGAGCCTCGGACACCCGGTTTTCTGGTTCTGTGTACTTC. Amino acids: CASATRASDTRFSGSVYF.

This sequence joins TRBV7-8 and TRBJ1-2, with D possibly TRBD1 on 6 matching bases. V lost 3 bases, J lost 3 bases, and 14 bases lay in between. The CDR3 covers 15 residues. CDR1 SGHVS and CDR2 FQNEAQ come from the germline V gene. CDR3 loop: CASSFQRGGDYGYTF. CDR3 nucleotides: TGTGCCAGCAGCTTCCAGAGGGGGGGAGACTATGGCTACACCTTC. The variable domain in full, with the rest retrieved from reference TRBV7-8 and TRBJ1-2, is GAGVSQSPRYKVAKRGQDVALRCDPISGHVSLFWYQQALGQGPEFLTYFQNEAQLDKSGLPSDRFFAERPEGSVSTLKIQRTQQEDSAVYLCASSFQRGGDYGYTFGSGTRLTVV.

The chain employs TRBV20-1 and TRBJ1-5; perhaps TRBD1 as D (5 bases). CDR1 and CDR2 (germline): DFQATT, SNEGSKA (reference sequence). The CDR3 is made up of 11 amino acids. The V end lost 8 bases, the J end lost 9 bases, and 14 bases lay between the germline ends. For the CDR3, the DNA is TGCAGTCCGGACACCCGAGGGCCCCAGCATTTT. Protein sequence: CSPDTRGPQHF.

The chain joins TRBV5-1 to TRBJ1-3; D call uncertain. There are 18 residues in the CDR3. The V gene's germline CDR1 is SGHRS and CDR2 YFSETQ. Between the trimmed V and J ends, which lost 2 bases and 1 base, there was a span of 19 bases. The CDR3 region has the DNA TGCGCCAGCAGCTTCGGGGTTACGACCCGAGGATCTGGAAACACCATATATTTT. It specifies CASSFGVTTRGSGNTIYF. Filled out from reference TRBV5-1 and TRBJ1-3, the complete variable domain reads KAGVTQTPRYLIKTRGQQVTLSCSPISGHRSVSWYQQTPGQGLQFLFEYFSETQRNKGNFPGRFSGRQFSNSRSEMNVSTLELGDSALYLCASSFGVTTRGSGNTIYFGEGSWLTVV.

The chain is built from TRBV7-9 and TRBJ1-2; D is unresolved. Between the trimmed V and J ends, which lost 4 bases and 2 bases, there was a span of 11 bases. The germline CDR1 and CDR2 sequences are SEHNR and FQNEAQ (reference sequence). This CDR3 is 14 amino acids long. The CDR3: CASSSITVNYGYTF. The CDR3 coding sequence is TGTGCCAGCAGCTCCATAACAGTGAACTATGGCTACACCTTC. Full variable domain (remainder filled in from reference TRBV7-9 and TRBJ1-2): DTGVSQNPRHKITKRGQNVTFRCDPISEHNRLYWYRQTLGQGPEFLTYFQNEAQLEKSRLLSDRFSAERPKGSFSTLEIQRTEQGDSAMYLCASSSITVNYGYTFGSGTRLTVV.

The V gene is TRBV4-2, the J gene TRBJ2-7, with 7 bases fitting TRBD2. Trimming took 1 base from V and 0 from J; bases not matched to a gene: 6. This CDR3 comprises 16 residues. Germline V CDR1 and CDR2: LGHNA, YNFKEQ. Here the CDR3 DNA reads TGTGCCAGCAGCCAAGTGGGGGGGTTAAACTCCTACGAGCAGTACTTC. The encoded protein is CASSQVGGLNSYEQYF.

The chain carries TRBV13 and TRBJ2-1; 10 bases line up with TRBD2. The CDR3 spans 15 residues. Germline CDR1 PRHDT, CDR2 FYEKMQ (reference sequence). V lost 3 bases and J lost 7; bases outside the gene matches: 6. Written as DNA, the CDR3 is TGTGCCAGCAGCTTGAGGGTAGCGGGAGGAAATGAGCAGTTCTTC. It yields the protein CASSLRVAGGNEQFF.

The chain couples TRBV4-2 to TRBJ1-2, with TRBD1 matching over 7 bases. V lost 0 bases to trimming and J lost 6 bases; unmatched junction nucleotides: 13. The CDR3 is 17 residues long. The germline V gene has CDR1 LGHNA and CDR2 YNFKEQ. The CDR3 DNA follows: TGTGCCAGCAGCCAAGATATTGATACGGGACAGACGAATGGCTACACCTTC. Protein sequence: CASSQDIDTGQTNGYTF.

This clone was seen a few times. This chain connects TRBV7-3 to TRBJ1-2; 8 nucleotides match TRBD1. With 5 bases clipped from V and 8 bases from J, the junction kept 7 bases outside the gene matches. This CDR3 has 13 amino acids. CDR1 SGHTA and CDR2 FQGTGA come from the germline V gene. In DNA form, the CDR3 reads TGTGCCAGCAGCCTTGGACAGGGTTGGGGCTACACCTTC. This translates into CASSLGQGWGYTF.

This chain joins TRBV28 and TRBJ2-2; D uncertain. The CDR3 contains 17 residues. Germline V gene data show CDR1 as MDHEN and CDR2 as SYDVKM. V was cut by 3 bases and J by 1 base, with 15 bases left in between. The CDR3 loop reads CASSFSPLRLNTGELFF. The CDR3 DNA reads as TGTGCCAGCAGTTTCTCCCCCTTGCGGTTGAACACCGGGGAGCTGTTTTTT.

The chain joins TRBV5-1 to TRBJ2-7; a possible D gene is TRBD1 (6 bases). In germline, CDR1 is SGHRS, CDR2 YFSETQ. The CDR3 has 15 amino acids. V was trimmed by 0 bases and J by 3 bases, leaving 13 bases between them. For the CDR3, the DNA is TGCGCCAGCAGCTTGGACGCGACAGGCCTCTACGAGCAGTACTTC. It yields the protein CASSLDATGLYEQYF.

The chain recombines TRBV7-8 with TRBJ1-5, with a possible D match to TRBD1 (6 bases). The CDR3 totals 15 residues. Germline CDR1 and CDR2: SGHVS and FQNEAQ. Trimming stripped 0 bases from V and 5 bases from J, with 11 bases between. CDR3 sequence (DNA): TGTGCCAGCAGCTTAGCGGCGGGGGGCGATCAGCCCCAGCATTTT. Its translation is CASSLAAGGDQPQHF.

The chain employs TRBV6-6 and TRBJ2-7; no firm D call. V lost 6 bases and J lost 6, with 9 bases in between. The CDR3 runs to 11 residues. Germline assignment: CDR1 MNHNY and CDR2 SVGAGI (reference sequence). The CDR3 is CASSVGGEQYF. The CDR3 DNA is TGTGCCAGCAGCGTCGGCGGCGAGCAGTACTTC.